This TCR beta chain derives from a study of blood T cells in healthy people across ages. On the study more broadly: With template switching, about one barcoded beta molecule was captured per two T cells.

In each sample, at least 6 million PBMCs were isolated. Study findings and constraints: Age showed a roughly linear inverse relationship with TCR beta diversity per million T cells.

With respect to this clonotype: As yet, its antigen is unknown.

Between the trimmed V and J ends, which lost 0 bases and 4 bases, there was a span of 18 bases. Germline lookup yields CDR1 DFQATT and CDR2 SNEGSKA (reference sequence). The CDR3 extends over 16 amino acids. Combining a sample-barcoded 5' primer with a J-beta primer mix, a second PCR ran for about 7 to 12 cycles. Sequencing of every sample gave 2.5 million or more CDR3-containing paired-end reads. Using its own MiXCR run on the 5' RACE reads, TCRdb lists one record per CDR3 protein. Among 550,000 to 600,000 distinct CDR3 sequences, around 48% were seen once, and the ten largest hold roughly 25%. The material sequenced was blood. V is TRBV20-1 and J is TRBJ1-2; D possibly corresponds to TRBD1 (6 bases). The source is an elderly man in good health. Written as DNA, the CDR3 is TGCAGTGCTAGAGATCGGACAGCCAACCGGGGCTATGGCTACACCTTC. As protein: CSARDRTANRGYGYTF.